This T cell receptor (beta chain) was retrieved from a study of CD8+CD57+ T cells in acquired aplastic anemia. The overall study: Yields of DNA that came from sorted CD4+ and CD8+ cells averaged roughly 3.2 ug. The study obtained about 10.8 million reads on average for CD4+ cells from healthy donors. The study, taken as a whole, reports: Overlapping CD8+ CDR3 repertoires of patients and controls contained nearly 30 shared sequences. Patient and control CD8+ Simpson's diversity was not significantly different.

Germline-derived CDR1 and CDR2 are KGHDR and SFDVKD. V was clipped by 4 bases and J by 3 bases; unmatched bases: 7. This CDR3 is built from 15 residues. The study profiled TCR beta VDJ and CDR3 using genomic DNA as template. TCRdb analysed the reads with MiXCR anew, one entry per CDR3 protein. Among about 68,000 distinct CDR3 sequences listed, approximately 50% were seen once. This clonotype is categorized as medium-sized (0.01 to 0.1%). The antigen remains unidentified. The sequenced sample consisted of sorted CD4+, CD8+, or CD8+CD57+ T cells (not recorded which) from PBMCs. This TCR derives from a human donor in good health, serving as a control. The V call is TRBV24-1, the J call TRBJ2-5, with 7 nucleotides matching TRBD1. The CDR3 region has the DNA TGTGCCACCAGTGACCCTACAGACAGGGAAGAGACCCAGTACTTC. This sequence encodes CATSDPTDREETQYF.